Below, 14 T cell receptor beta chains from the same sample are listed, as sequenced in a study of cytomegalovirus exposure and HLA in healthy donors. PCR used 60 Vbeta primers and 13 Jbeta primers. Using immunoSEQ multiplex PCR, the repertoire was profiled, and TCRdb retains in-frame clones only, with some absent. The repertoire holds fewer than 250,000 clones, with 79% as singletons. Sequenced sample: PBMCs. Receptor source: a woman aged 18-29 years in good health and CMV-seronegative.

The V call is TRBV5-6, the J call TRBJ1-1, with TRBD1 matching over 11 bases. V trimming: 3 bases; J trimming: 4 bases; junction bases outside the gene matches: 2. Per the germline V gene, CDR1 is SGHDT and CDR2 is YYEEEE. The CDR3 totals 14 residues. In DNA, the CDR3 is TGTGCCAGCAGCTGGGACAGGGGGACCACTGAAGCTTTCTTT. This translates into CASSWDRGTTEAFF.

The chain combines TRBV7-2 with TRBJ2-7, with a weak D call TRBD2 (6 bases). Germline CDR1 is SGHTA and CDR2 is FQGNSA. V lost 3 bases, J lost 3 bases, and 9 bases lay in between. The CDR3 is 13 residues long. The CDR3 sequence is CASSFGGDYEQYF. The CDR3 bases are TGTGCCAGCAGCTTTGGAGGGGACTACGAGCAGTACTTC.

Only a few counts were recorded for this clone. The chain joins TRBV19 to TRBJ2-5; TRBD2 matches 10 bases. From germline, CDR1 is LNHDA and CDR2 SQIVND (reference sequence). Trimming took 1 base from V and 5 from J; bases not matched to a gene: 1. There are 14 residues in the CDR3. The CDR3, as DNA: TGTGCCAGTAGTATAGCGGGACTAGCGGAGACCCAGTACTTC. Protein: CASSIAGLAETQYF.

In its sample, this clone was seen once. The chain carries TRBV18 and TRBJ2-1, with 9 positions matching TRBD2. The CDR3 spans 16 residues. Germline V gene sequence: CDR1 KGHSH, CDR2 LQKENI. J was trimmed by 0 bases and V by 2 bases; bases with no gene match: 2. The CDR3 reads CASSPIAGDSYNEQFF. CDR3 DNA: TGTGCCAGCTCACCAATAGCGGGGGACTCCTACAATGAGCAGTTCTTC.

This clone was detected only a few times. This rearrangement joins TRBV27 to TRBJ1-1; D gene uncertain. The CDR3 is 12 amino acids. CDR1 is MNHEY, CDR2 SMNVEV, per germline (reference sequence). The V end lost 6 bases, the J end lost 0 bases, and 5 bases lay between the germline ends. The CDR3: CASSAVNTEAFF. The CDR3 DNA sequence: TGTGCCAGCAGCGCAGTGAACACTGAAGCTTTCTTT.

In its sample, this clone was seen a few times. The V and J genes are TRBV10-3 and TRBJ1-1, with 9 bases aligning to TRBD1. Trimming at V came to 6 bases and at J to 4 bases, leaving 9 bases not matched to a gene. CDR1 and CDR2 from the germline V gene are ENHRY and SYGVKD. This CDR3 comprises 15 residues. DNA of the CDR3: TGTGCCATCAGCGACCGGGGACAGGGCCCCACTGAAGCTTTCTTT. Its translation is CAISDRGQGPTEAFF.

The gene calls are TRBV7-2 and TRBJ2-2; unclear D gene. The V gene lost 5 bases and the J gene lost 4 bases, with 5 bases spanning the gap. The CDR3 runs 12 residues. The germline gives CDR1 SGHTA, CDR2 FQGNSA. In nucleotides, the CDR3 is TGTGCCAGCAGCCCCTTCACCGGGGAGCTGTTTTTT. Translated, it gives CASSPFTGELFF.

The genes are TRBV4-2 and TRBJ2-7; TRBD1 matches 10 bases. Looked up from germline, CDR1 is LGHNA and CDR2 is YNFKEQ. CDR3 length: 16 residues. Germline trimming cut 4 bases from V and 7 bases from J; bases unmatched to any gene: 13. In DNA form, the CDR3 reads TGTGCCAGCAGCCTCAGACCGGGACAGGGGTTCGATGAGCAGTACTTC. It codes for CASSLRPGQGFDEQYF.

With respect to this clone: Other nucleotide sequences in the sample specify the same CDR3. The chain carries TRBV6-1 and TRBJ1-4; maybe TRBD1 (5 bases). The CDR3 length is 13 residues. Looked up from germline, CDR1 is MNHNS and CDR2 is SASEGT. Trimming stripped 1 base from V and 8 bases from J, with 8 bases between. CDR3: CASSEVRGEKLFF. The CDR3 DNA reads TGTGCCAGCAGTGAAGTAAGGGGCGAAAAACTGTTTTTT.

Only one count was recorded for this clone. This chain joins TRBV29-1 and TRBJ1-1; no reliable D call. V was shortened by 3 bases and J by 0 bases, with 8 bases between the two germline ends. The CDR3 sequence is 13 residues long. Germline V gene sequence: CDR1 SQVTM, CDR2 ANQGSEA. For the CDR3, the DNA is TGCAGCGTTGAGGGCAGTGTGAACACTGAAGCTTTCTTT. Amino acids: CSVEGSVNTEAFF.

This chain uses TRBV27 with TRBJ2-1, with 9 bases that match TRBD1. The CDR3 is 16 amino acids. Germline loops: CDR1 MNHEY, CDR2 SMNVEV (reference sequence). J gave up 9 bases and V 0 bases, and 9 bases lay outside the gene matches. The CDR3 DNA reads as TGTGCCAGCAGTTTATCGGGACAGGGACCTATTATTGAGCAGTTCTTC. This gives the protein CASSLSGQGPIIEQFF.

The V call is TRBV28, the J call TRBJ2-1, with a tentative D call TRBD1 (6 bases). V was cut by 5 bases and J by 10 bases, with 12 bases left in between. The CDR3 has 12 residues. The germline CDR1 and CDR2 sequences are MDHEN and SYDVKM. CDR3 residues: CASSPDRGEQFF. DNA of the CDR3: TGTGCCAGCAGTCCGGACAGAGGGGAGCAGTTCTTC.

This sequence joins TRBV28 and TRBJ2-7; 14 bases align to TRBD2. This CDR3 spans 15 amino acids. In germline, CDR1 is MDHEN, CDR2 SYDVKM. V gave up 2 bases and J gave up 6 bases; unmatched junction bases: 3. This CDR3 is CASSLRGLAGAEQYF. In nucleotides, the CDR3 is TGTGCCAGCAGTTTACGGGGACTAGCGGGAGCCGAGCAGTACTTC.

The V and J genes are TRBV10-1 and TRBJ1-5; D is perhaps TRBD1 (6 bases). The germline V gene has CDR1 WNHNN and CDR2 SYGVQD (reference sequence). The V end was cut by 2 bases, the J end by 5 bases, with 10 bases between. This CDR3 is 14 amino acids long. The CDR3 DNA follows: TGCGCCAGCAGTGAGACAGGGAGTGATCAGCCCCAGCATTTT. This sequence encodes CASSETGSDQPQHF.